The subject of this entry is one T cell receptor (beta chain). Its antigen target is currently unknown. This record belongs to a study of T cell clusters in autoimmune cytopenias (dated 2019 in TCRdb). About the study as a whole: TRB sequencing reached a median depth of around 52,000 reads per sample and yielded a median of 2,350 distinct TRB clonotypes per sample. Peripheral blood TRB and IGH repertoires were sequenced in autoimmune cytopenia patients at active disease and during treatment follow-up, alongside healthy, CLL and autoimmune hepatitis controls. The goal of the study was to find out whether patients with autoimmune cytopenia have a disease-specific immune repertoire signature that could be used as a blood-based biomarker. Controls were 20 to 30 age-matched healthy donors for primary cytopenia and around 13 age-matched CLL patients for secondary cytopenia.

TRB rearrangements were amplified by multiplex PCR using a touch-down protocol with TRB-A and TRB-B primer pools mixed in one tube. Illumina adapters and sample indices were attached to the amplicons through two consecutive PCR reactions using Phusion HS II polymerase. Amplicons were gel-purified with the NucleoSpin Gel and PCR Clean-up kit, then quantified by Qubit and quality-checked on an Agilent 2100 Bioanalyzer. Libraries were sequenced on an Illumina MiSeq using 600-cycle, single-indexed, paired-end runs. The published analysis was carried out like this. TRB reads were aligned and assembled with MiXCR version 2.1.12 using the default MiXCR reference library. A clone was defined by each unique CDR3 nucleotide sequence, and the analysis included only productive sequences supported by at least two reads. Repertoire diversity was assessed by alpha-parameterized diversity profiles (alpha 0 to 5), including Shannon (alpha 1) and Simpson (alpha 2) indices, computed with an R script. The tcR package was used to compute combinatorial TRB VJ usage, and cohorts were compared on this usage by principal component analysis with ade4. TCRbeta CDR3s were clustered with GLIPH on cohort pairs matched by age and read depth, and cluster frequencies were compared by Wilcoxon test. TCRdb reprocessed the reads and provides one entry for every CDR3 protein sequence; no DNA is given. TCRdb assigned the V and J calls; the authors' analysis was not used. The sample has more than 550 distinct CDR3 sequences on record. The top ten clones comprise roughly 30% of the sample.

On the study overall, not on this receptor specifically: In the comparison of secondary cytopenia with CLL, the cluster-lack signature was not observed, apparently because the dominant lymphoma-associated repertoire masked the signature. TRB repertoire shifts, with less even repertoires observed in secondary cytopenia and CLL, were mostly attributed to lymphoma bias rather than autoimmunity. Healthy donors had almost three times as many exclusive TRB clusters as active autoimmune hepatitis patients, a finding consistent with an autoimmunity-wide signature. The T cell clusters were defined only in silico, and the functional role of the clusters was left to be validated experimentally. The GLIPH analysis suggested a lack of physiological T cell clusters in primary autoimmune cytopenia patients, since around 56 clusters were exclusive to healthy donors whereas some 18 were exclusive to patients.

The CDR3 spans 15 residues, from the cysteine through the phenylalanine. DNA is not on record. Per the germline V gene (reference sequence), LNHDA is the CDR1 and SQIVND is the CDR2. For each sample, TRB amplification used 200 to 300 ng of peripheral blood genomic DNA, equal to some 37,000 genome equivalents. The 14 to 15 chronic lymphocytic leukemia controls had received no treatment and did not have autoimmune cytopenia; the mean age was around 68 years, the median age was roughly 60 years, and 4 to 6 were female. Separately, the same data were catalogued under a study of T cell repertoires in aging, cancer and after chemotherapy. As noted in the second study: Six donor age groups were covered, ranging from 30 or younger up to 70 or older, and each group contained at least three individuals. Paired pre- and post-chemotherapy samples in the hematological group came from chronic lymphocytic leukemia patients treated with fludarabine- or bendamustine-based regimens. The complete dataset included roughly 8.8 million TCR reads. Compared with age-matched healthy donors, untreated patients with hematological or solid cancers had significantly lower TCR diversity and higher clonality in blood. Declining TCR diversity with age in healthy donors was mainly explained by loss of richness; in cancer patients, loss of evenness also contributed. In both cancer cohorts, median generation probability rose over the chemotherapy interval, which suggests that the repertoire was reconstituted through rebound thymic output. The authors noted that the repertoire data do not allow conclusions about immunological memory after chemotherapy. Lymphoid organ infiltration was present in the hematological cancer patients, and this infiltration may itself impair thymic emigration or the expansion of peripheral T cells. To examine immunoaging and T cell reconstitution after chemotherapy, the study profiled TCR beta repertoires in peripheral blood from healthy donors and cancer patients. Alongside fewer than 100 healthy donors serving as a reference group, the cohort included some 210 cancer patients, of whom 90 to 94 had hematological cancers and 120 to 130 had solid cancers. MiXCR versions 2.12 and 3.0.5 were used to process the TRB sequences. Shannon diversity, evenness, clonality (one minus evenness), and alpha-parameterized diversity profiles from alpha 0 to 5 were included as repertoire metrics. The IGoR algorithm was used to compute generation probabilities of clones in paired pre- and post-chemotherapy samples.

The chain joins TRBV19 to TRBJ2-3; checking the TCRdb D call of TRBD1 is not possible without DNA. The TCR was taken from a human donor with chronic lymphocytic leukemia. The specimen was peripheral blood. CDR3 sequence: CASSPGTGGTDTQYF.